This T cell receptor beta chain was recorded in a study of beta chain features in type 1 diabetes. General study points: TCRB CDR3s were moderately but significantly shorter in Type 1 diabetes patients in all four CD4+ subsets. Whether TCRB rearrangement is influenced by HLA type went unresolved here. When VDJ junctions were examined, type 1 diabetes patients showed fewer insertions and more deletions.

This clone was observed a few times. The antigen remains undetermined. Sorting based on CD45RO/CCR7/CD25/CD127/CD95/CD27 separated CD4+ naive, central memory, regulatory and stem cell-like memory cells. Germline assignment: CDR1 DFQATT and CDR2 SNEGSKA (reference sequence). The CDR3 sequence is 10 residues long. Trimming left V 5 bases short and J 8 bases short, with 9 bases between. The study reverse transcribed the entire isolated RNA, so it sequenced expressed TCRB transcripts. Using immunoSEQ multiplex PCR, the repertoire was profiled, and TCRdb retains in-frame clones only, with some absent. Among 600,000 to 700,000 clones, roughly an eighth were seen once, and the ten largest hold 0.02% to 0.025%.

The clonotype comes from a man aged 18 to 30 with type 1 diabetes. V and J are TRBV20-1 and TRBJ1-2, with a tentative D call TRBD1 (5 bases). Sample: naive CD4+ T cells from blood. In DNA, the CDR3 is TGCAGTGCTGGGAGACAGGGCTACACCTTC. Translation: CSAGRQGYTF.